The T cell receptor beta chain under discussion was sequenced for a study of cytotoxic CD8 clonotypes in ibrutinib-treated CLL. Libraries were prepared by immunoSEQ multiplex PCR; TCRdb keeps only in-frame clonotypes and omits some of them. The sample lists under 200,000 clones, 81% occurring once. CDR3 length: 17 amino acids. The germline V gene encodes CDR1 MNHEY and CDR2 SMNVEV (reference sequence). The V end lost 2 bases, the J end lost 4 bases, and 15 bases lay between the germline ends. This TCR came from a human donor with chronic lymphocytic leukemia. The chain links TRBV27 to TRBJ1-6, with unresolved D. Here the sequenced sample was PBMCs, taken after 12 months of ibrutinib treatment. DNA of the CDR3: TGTGCCAGCAGTTTACTCTTGGAAGCGAAGTATAATTCACCCCTCCACTTT. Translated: CASSLLLEAKYNSPLHF.